A few counts support the clone carrying this T cell receptor (beta chain). The antigen remains undetermined. These data originate in a study of TIL therapy for anti-PD-1-resistant metastatic lung cancer. At the level of the study: Patients had a median age of 54 years (range about 38-85). By whole-exome sequencing, median non-synonymous tumor mutation burden was roughly 1.6 mutations per megabase. Study findings and constraints: TIL cultures after expansion showed higher clonality and lower diversity than baseline tumor (median around 5.9% vs 31%).

Sequencing used immunoSEQ v3. The method was immunoSEQ multiplex PCR; TCRdb's version includes in-frame clones alone and lacks a portion of them. The sample has about 10,000 clones; 55% to 70% are singletons. Stated time point: pre-treatment sample, taken before nivolumab and TIL therapy. Pleural nodules or supraclavicular lymph nodes made up most of the excised metastases sampled. Stage 4 NSCLC adults joined between October 2017 and January 2020. The CDR3 sequence is 15 residues long. Germline V gene sequence: CDR1 MDHEN, CDR2 SYDVKM. V was pared by 6 bases and J by 6 bases, with 18 bases between. The chain employs TRBV28 and TRBJ1-5; possible D gene TRBD1, 5 bases. The receptor was isolated from a person aged 25 to 80 with non-small cell lung cancer. The starting material was tumor tissue, obtained at baseline. CDR3 nucleotides: TGTGCCAGCAGGGAGGCGGGGGGTGAGGTTCAGCCCCAGCATTTT. Amino acids: CASREAGGEVQPQHF.